This is a list of T cell receptor beta chains from one sample in a study of blood T cell repertoires in COVID-19. The repertoire was sequenced with immunoSEQ multiplex PCR; TCRdb's copy has only in-frame clones and lacks some. The sample yields about 230,000 clones, about 79% seen once. Material for sequencing was peripheral blood. These receptors all come from a man aged 40-55 years who had recovered from COVID-19. Each CDR3 is given with its conserved first and last residue. The D gene is left open where the match is weak. For some rows the clone size is stated as once, few or many, or as a class when expanded; others skip it.

TRBV19	TRBD2	16	TRBJ2-3	.	TGTGCCAGTAGTGTAGGGACTAGCAGAAGCACAGATACGCAGTATTTT	CASSVGTSRSTDTQYF
TRBV5-5	TRBD1	14	TRBJ1-5	.	TGTGCCAGCAGCTTATCACAGGGGGCCGGGACCCAGCATTTT	CASSLSQGAGTQHF
TRBV28	.	15	TRBJ2-5	.	TGTGCCAGCAGTGGGCACGGACAGACCCCAGAGACCCAGTACTTC	CASSGHGQTPETQYF
TRBV5-1	.	14	TRBJ2-7	.	TGCGCCAGCAGCTTGGGTCCTGACAAGTACGAGCAGTACTTC	CASSLGPDKYEQYF
TRBV6-2/TRBV6-3	TRBD2	16	TRBJ2-3	.	TGTGCCAGCAGCCCTGGACTAGCGGGAGGGACAGATACGCAGTATTTT	CASSPGLAGGTDTQYF
TRBV21-1	.	14	TRBJ2-7	.	TGTGCCAGCAGGAAGACAGGGCCCTCCTACGAGCAGTACTTC	CASRKTGPSYEQYF
TRBV5-1	TRBD2	16	TRBJ2-1	.	TGCGCCAGCAGTCGATTTAGCGGGAGCCTTTACAATGAGCAGTTCTTC	CASSRFSGSLYNEQFF
TRBV2	TRBD2	15	TRBJ2-5	medium-sized	TGTGCCACCGGACGTAGCGGGGGGGCCGAAGAGACCCAGTACTTC	CATGRSGGAEETQYF
TRBV21-1	.	17	TRBJ2-5	.	TGTGCCAGCAGCAAGGGGGCAGGGTGCTGCGACCAAGAGACCCAGTACTTC	CASSKGAGCCDQETQYF
TRBV30	.	16	TRBJ2-5	.	TGTGCCTGGAGTTTTGAGTTTCGAGGAAAACAAGAGACCCAGTACTTC	CAWSFEFRGKQETQYF
TRBV9	TRBD2	16	TRBJ2-3	.	TGTGCCAGCAGCGTAGAAGCTAGCGGGAGGGAAGATACGCAGTATTTT	CASSVEASGREDTQYF
TRBV6-5	.	15	TRBJ1-1	.	TGTGCCAGCAGTTACTCGGGGGGATCGAACACTGAAGCTTTCTTT	CASSYSGGSNTEAFF
TRBV7-8	TRBD2	14	TRBJ2-7	.	TGTGCCAGCAGCCCCAGTGCGGGGGCCTACGAGCAGTACTTC	CASSPSAGAYEQYF
TRBV5-1	TRBD2	15	TRBJ2-7	once	TGCGCCAGCAGCCTAGGACTAGCTCCGTCCTACGAGCAGTACTTC	CASSLGLAPSYEQYF
TRBV5-8	TRBD2	17	TRBJ2-1	.	TGTGCCAGCAGCTTGGCCCCAGCGGGGAGCATACACAATGAGCAGTTCTTC	CASSLAPAGSIHNEQFF
TRBV5-6	.	14	TRBJ2-3	.	TGTGCCAGCAGGCCGGGACTCCCGACAGATACGCAGTATTTT	CASRPGLPTDTQYF
TRBV7-2	.	14	TRBJ1-5	.	TGTGCCAGCAGCCAACAGTATAGCAATCAGCCCCAGCATTTT	CASSQQYSNQPQHF
TRBV5-1	TRBD1	15	TRBJ1-6	.	TGCGCCAGCAGCCCTACCCCGGGACAGAATTCACCCCTCCACTTT	CASSPTPGQNSPLHF
TRBV27	.	13	TRBJ1-1	.	TGTGCCAGCAGTGTATTAGGGGGCACTGAAGCTTTCTTT	CASSVLGGTEAFF
TRBV11-2	.	16	TRBJ1-5	.	TGTGCCAGCAGCTCCAAGGCGGTCGGTAGCAATCAGCCCCAGCATTTT	CASSSKAVGSNQPQHF
TRBV25-1	.	15	TRBJ2-1	.	TGTGCCAGCAGTGAACCTCTGGGGGACTCCAATGAGCAGTTCTTC	CASSEPLGDSNEQFF
TRBV6-5	.	16	TRBJ1-4	.	TGTGCCAGCAGTTACGGAGGGAGTGCAACTAATGAAAAACTGTTTTTT	CASSYGGSATNEKLFF
TRBV9	.	14	TRBJ2-7	.	TGTGCCAGCAGCGGCCCAAGGGGCTCCTACGAGCAGTACTTC	CASSGPRGSYEQYF
TRBV7-9	.	15	TRBJ1-1	few	TGTGCCAGCAGCTCCCCCCGCGGGCGCAACACTGAAGCTTTCTTT	CASSSPRGRNTEAFF
TRBV5-4	TRBD1	15	TRBJ2-5	.	TGTGCCAGCAGCTTGGGACAGGGGTTACGAGAGACCCAGTACTTC	CASSLGQGLRETQYF
TRBV27	.	14	TRBJ2-6	.	TGTGCCAGCAGTCAGTACTCTGGGGCCAACGTCCTGACTTTC	CASSQYSGANVLTF
TRBV9	.	14	TRBJ2-5	once	TGTGCCAGCAGCGTTAGTAGCGTAGGAGAGACCCAGTACTTC	CASSVSSVGETQYF
TRBV7-9	.	12	TRBJ1-1	.	TGTGCGTCCAGCGTAATGAACACTGAAGCTTTCTTT	CASSVMNTEAFF
TRBV11-3	.	13	TRBJ1-2	.	TGTGCCAGCAGCTTAGGGGCGATTTATGGCTACACCTTC	CASSLGAIYGYTF
TRBV19	TRBD2	16	TRBJ2-5	.	TGTGCCAGTAGTATGGGAGGTAGCGGGTCCCAAGAGACCCAGTACTTC	CASSMGGSGSQETQYF
TRBV10-1	.	15	TRBJ1-6	.	TGCGCCAGCAGTGAGAGTGGAGGGACGGATTCACCCCTCCACTTT	CASSESGGTDSPLHF
TRBV7-2	.	12	TRBJ2-3	.	TGTGCCAGCAGCCCCAACTCAGATACGCAGTATTTT	CASSPNSDTQYF
TRBV2	TRBD1	14	TRBJ1-4	.	TGTGCCAGCAGCGAGGACAGGGGGGATGAAAAACTGTTTTTT	CASSEDRGDEKLFF
TRBV4-3	.	17	TRBJ1-2	.	TGCGCCAGCAGCCAAGTGGCGTATATCCGACGGGACTATGGCTACACCTTC	CASSQVAYIRRDYGYTF
TRBV9	TRBD2	16	TRBJ2-7	few	TGTGCCAGCACCCCCGGCGAGGGAGGGCACGCCTACGAGCAGTACTTC	CASTPGEGGHAYEQYF
TRBV4-1	.	15	TRBJ1-2	.	TGCGCCAGCAGCAATAATAGGAGGGAAAGCGGCGGCTACACCTTC	CASSNNRRESGGYTF
TRBV4-1	TRBD1	15	TRBJ2-7	once	TGCGCCAGCAGCCAGTCACCGGGACAGACCTACGAGCAGTACTTC	CASSQSPGQTYEQYF
TRBV7-9	.	11	TRBJ1-2	.	TGTGCCAGCAGCCCCTATCAAGGGGTCGCCTTC	CASSPYQGVAF
TRBV6-2/TRBV6-3	TRBD2	19	TRBJ2-2	.	TGTGCCAGCAGTTACTCTACTCGGACTAGCGGGAGGAACACCGGGGAGCTGTTTTTT	CASSYSTRTSGRNTGELFF
TRBV11-2	.	13	TRBJ1-5	once	TGTGCCAGCAGCCAGGGCCTTGGTCAGCCCCAGCATTTT	CASSQGLGQPQHF
TRBV28	.	16	TRBJ2-1	few	TGTGCCAGCAGTTCCCCCGGGACACCCACGTACAATGAGCAGTTCTTC	CASSSPGTPTYNEQFF
TRBV2	TRBD1	15	TRBJ1-5	.	TGTGCCAGCAGTCCGGGACAGACAATGAATCAGCCCCAGCATTTT	CASSPGQTMNQPQHF
TRBV5-8	TRBD2	16	TRBJ2-3	.	TGTGCCAGCAGCTCCGAAGCGGGGGGGGTCACAGATACGCAGTATTTT	CASSSEAGGVTDTQYF
TRBV27	.	15	TRBJ2-5	.	TGTGCCAGCAAAGCTGCGGCGGTAATGAGAGAGACCCAGTACTTC	CASKAAAVMRETQYF
TRBV7-2	.	14	TRBJ1-3	.	TGTGCCAGCAGCTGGGACACCGCTGGAAACACCATATATTTT	CASSWDTAGNTIYF
TRBV7-8	TRBD2	14	TRBJ2-7	.	TGTGCCAGCAGCAGCCAAGGACTAGGCTACGAGCAGTACTTC	CASSSQGLGYEQYF
TRBV25-1	TRBD2	17	TRBJ2-7	.	TGTGCCAGCAGTGATCCGGCTAGCGGGGGAGTCTCCTACGAGCAGTACTTC	CASSDPASGGVSYEQYF
TRBV7-8	TRBD2	15	TRBJ2-3	.	TGTGCCAGCTGTACTAGCGGGGGGGGAACAGATACGCAGTATTTT	CASCTSGGGTDTQYF
TRBV5-4	.	14	TRBJ2-7	few	TGTGCCAGCAGCCAGGGAGGTAGGGAGGTCGAGCAGTACTTC	CASSQGGREVEQYF
TRBV5-6	TRBD1	17	TRBJ1-5	.	TGTGCCAGCAGCCAGACAGGGGGCGGATGGGGCAATCAGCCCCAGCATTTT	CASSQTGGGWGNQPQHF
TRBV7-2	.	15	TRBJ2-5	.	TGTGCCAGCAGCCCATCGACTGCCACGCAAGAGACCCAGTACTTC	CASSPSTATQETQYF
TRBV6-6	TRBD1	16	TRBJ1-2	once	TGTGCCAGCAGTCGCTCTATGGGACAGGGTCGCGATGGCTACACCTTC	CASSRSMGQGRDGYTF
TRBV3-1/TRBV3-2	TRBD1	15	TRBJ2-7	.	TGTGCCAGCAGCCAAGACGGGGACAGAGGAGACGAGCAGTACTTC	CASSQDGDRGDEQYF
TRBV7-2	TRBD2	16	TRBJ2-5	once	TGTGCCAGCAGTTTTCGACTAGCGGGGGGTCAAGAGACCCAGTACTTC	CASSFRLAGGQETQYF
TRBV21-1	.	15	TRBJ1-2	.	TGTGCCAGCAGCAAAGTGGGCAGGGGGCGAGATGGCTACACCTTC	CASSKVGRGRDGYTF